What follows is one T cell receptor beta chain and its context. As yet, its antigen is unknown. TCRdb reanalysed the 5' RACE reads using MiXCR and keeps one entry per CDR3 protein. This table holds 120,000 or so distinct CDR3 sequences, about 16% found once. Per the germline V gene, CDR1 is SEHNR and CDR2 is FQNEAQ (reference sequence). The CDR3 length is 16 residues. V was cut by 1 base and J by 2 bases, with 11 bases left in between. The entry originates in a study of T-cell memory formation after mild COVID-19. Study conclusions and caveats: Clones that contracted from day 15 to 85 were balanced CD4/CD8, while later expanders leaned CD4+.

The material sequenced was PBMCs or a T cell subset sorted from them (not recorded which). This chain uses TRBV7-9 with TRBJ2-2, with D possibly matching TRBD1 (6 bases). This sequence originates from an adult woman who had mild COVID-19 (a few samples of this study predate the infection). Cell type and time point are not known. CDR3 in amino acids: CASSLDGDINTGELFF. CDR3 bases: TGTGCCAGCAGCTTAGATGGGGACATCAACACCGGGGAGCTGTTTTTT.